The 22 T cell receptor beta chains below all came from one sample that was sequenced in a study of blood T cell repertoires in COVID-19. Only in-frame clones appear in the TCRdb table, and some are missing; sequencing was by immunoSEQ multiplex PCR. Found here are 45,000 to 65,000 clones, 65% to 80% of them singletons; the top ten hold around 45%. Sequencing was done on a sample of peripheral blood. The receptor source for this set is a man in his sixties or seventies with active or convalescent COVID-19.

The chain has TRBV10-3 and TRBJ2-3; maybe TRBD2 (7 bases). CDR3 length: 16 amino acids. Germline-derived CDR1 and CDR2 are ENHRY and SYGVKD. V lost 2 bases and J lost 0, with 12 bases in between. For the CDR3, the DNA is TGTGCCATCAGTGAGAGAGGGGGAGGGAGCACAGATACGCAGTATTTT. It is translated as CAISERGGGSTDTQYF.

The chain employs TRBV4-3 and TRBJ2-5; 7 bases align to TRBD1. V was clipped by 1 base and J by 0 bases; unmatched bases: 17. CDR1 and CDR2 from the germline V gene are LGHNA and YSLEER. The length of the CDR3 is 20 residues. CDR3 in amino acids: CASSQGITGQSKKDQETQYF. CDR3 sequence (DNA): TGCGCCAGCAGCCAAGGGATAACGGGACAGTCGAAAAAAGACCAAGAGACCCAGTACTTC.

The CDR3 DNA is TGTGCCAGCATCCGTGACACAGGGGCGGGCGGGAACGGGGAGCTGTTTTTT. Translating it yields CASIRDTGAGGNGELFF. The gene calls are TRBV2 and TRBJ2-2, with a possible D match to TRBD1 (7 bases). Germline CDR1 reads SNHLY; CDR2 reads FYNNEI. Trimming cost V 7 bases and J 7 bases, with 25 bases left between them. The CDR3 is 17 residues long.

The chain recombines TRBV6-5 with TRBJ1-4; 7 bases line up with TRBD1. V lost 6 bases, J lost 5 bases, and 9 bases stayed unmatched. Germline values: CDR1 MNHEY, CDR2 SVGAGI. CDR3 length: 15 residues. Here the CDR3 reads CASSQMTGKNEKLFF. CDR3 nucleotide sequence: TGTGCCAGCAGCCAAATGACAGGGAAGAATGAAAAACTGTTTTTT.

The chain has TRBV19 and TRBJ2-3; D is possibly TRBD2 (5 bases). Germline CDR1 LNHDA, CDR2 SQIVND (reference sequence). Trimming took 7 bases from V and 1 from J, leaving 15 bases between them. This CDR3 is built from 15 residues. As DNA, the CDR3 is TGTGCCAGTAAGATCCCTGGCGGGCGCACAGATACGCAGTATTTT. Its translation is CASKIPGGRTDTQYF. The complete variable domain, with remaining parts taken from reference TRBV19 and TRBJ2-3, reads DGGITQSPKYLFRKEGQNVTLSCEQNLNHDAMYWYRQDPGQGLRLIYYSQIVNDFQKGDIAEGYSVSREKKESFPLTVTSAQKNPTAFYLCASKIPGGRTDTQYFGPGTRLTVL.

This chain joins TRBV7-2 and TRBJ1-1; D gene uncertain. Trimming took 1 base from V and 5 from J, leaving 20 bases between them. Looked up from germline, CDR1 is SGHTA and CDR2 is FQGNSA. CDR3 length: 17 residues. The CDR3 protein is CASSLVYSLIEQTEAFF. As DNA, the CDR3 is TGTGCCAGCAGCTTAGTCTACAGCCTAATTGAACAGACTGAAGCTTTCTTT. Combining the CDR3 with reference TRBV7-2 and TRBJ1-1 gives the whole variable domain GAGVSQSPSNKVTEKGKDVELRCDPISGHTALYWYRQSLGQGLEFLIYFQGNSAPDKSGLPSDRFSAERTGGSVSTLTIQRTQQEDSAVYLCASSLVYSLIEQTEAFFGQGTRLTVV.

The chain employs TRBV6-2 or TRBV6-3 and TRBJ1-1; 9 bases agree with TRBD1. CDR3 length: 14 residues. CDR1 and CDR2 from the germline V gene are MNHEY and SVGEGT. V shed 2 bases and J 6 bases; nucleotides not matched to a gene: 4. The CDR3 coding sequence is TGTGCCAGCAGTTACACGGGACAGGGAGCTGAAGCTTTCTTT. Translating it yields CASSYTGQGAEAFF.

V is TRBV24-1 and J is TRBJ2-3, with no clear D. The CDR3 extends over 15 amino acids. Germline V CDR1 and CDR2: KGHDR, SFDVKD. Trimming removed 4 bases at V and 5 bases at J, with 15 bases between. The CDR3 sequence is CATSEAGSLGDTQYF. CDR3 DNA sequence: TGTGCCACCAGTGAGGCCGGGTCCCTCGGAGATACGCAGTATTTT.

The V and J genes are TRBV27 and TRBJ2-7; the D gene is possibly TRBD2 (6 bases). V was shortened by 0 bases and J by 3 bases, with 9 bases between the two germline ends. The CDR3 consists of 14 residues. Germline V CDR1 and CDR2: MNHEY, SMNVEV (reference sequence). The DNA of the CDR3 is TGTGCCAGCAGTTTATCTCGGGGGAGCTACGAGCAGTACTTC. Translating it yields CASSLSRGSYEQYF.

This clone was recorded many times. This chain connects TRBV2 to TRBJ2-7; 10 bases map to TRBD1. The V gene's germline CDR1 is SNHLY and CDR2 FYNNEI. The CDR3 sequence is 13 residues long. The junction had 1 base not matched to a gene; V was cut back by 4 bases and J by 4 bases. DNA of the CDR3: TGTGCCAGCAGTGGGACAGGGGGGTACGAGCAGTACTTC. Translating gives CASSGTGGYEQYF.

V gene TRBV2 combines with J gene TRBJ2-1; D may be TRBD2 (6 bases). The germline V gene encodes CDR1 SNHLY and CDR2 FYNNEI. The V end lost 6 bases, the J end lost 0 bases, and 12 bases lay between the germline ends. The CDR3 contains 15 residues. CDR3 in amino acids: CASRLRDSSYNEQFF. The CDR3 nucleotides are TGTGCCAGCAGACTCCGGGACTCCTCCTACAATGAGCAGTTCTTC.

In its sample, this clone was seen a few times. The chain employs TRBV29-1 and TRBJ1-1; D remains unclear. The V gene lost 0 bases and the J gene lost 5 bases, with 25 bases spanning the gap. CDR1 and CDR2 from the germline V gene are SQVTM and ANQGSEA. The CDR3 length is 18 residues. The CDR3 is CSVEDLNFPAATGTEAFF. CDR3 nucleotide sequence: TGCAGCGTTGAAGATCTTAACTTTCCAGCGGCGACCGGGACTGAAGCTTTCTTT.

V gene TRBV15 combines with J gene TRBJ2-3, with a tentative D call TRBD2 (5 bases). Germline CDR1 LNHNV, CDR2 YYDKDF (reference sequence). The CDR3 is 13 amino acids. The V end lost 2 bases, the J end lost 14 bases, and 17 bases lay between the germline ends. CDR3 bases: TGTGCCACCAGCAGACCTTCGGACTTTCAAAGGTATTTT. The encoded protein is CATSRPSDFQRYF. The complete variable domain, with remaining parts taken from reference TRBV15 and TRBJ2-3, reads DAMVIQNPRYQVTQFGKPVTLSCSQTLNHNVMYWYQQKSSQAPKLLFHYYDKDFNNEADTPDNFQSRRPNTSFCFLDIRSPGLGDTAMYLCATSRPSDFQRYFGPGTRLTVL.

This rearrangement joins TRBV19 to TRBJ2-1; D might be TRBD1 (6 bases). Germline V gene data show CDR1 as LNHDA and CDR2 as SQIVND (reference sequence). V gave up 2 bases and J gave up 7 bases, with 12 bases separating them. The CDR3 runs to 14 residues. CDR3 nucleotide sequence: TGTGCCAGTAGTATACAACAGGGTACGAATGAGCAGTTCTTC. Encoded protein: CASSIQQGTNEQFF.

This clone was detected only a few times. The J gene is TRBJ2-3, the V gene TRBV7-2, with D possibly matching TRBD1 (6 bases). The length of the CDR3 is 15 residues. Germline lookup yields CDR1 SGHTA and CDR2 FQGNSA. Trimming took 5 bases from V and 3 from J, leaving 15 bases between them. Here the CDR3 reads CASSPRQVSTDTQYF. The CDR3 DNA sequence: TGTGCCAGCAGCCCCCGACAGGTTTCGACAGATACGCAGTATTTT.

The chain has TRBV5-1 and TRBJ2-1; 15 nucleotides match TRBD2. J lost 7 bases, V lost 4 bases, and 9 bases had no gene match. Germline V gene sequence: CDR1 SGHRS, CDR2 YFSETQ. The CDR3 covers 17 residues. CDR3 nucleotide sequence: TGCGCCAGCAGCCGGACTAGCGGGGGGGCCGCCGTAAATGAGCAGTTCTTC. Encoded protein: CASSRTSGGAAVNEQFF.

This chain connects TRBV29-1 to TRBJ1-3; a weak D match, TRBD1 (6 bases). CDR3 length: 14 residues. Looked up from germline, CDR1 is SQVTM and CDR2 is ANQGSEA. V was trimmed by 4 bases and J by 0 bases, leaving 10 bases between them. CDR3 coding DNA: TGCAGCGTTGTGGGACACCTCTCTGGAAACACCATATATTTT. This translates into CSVVGHLSGNTIYF. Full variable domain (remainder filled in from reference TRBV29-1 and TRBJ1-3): SAVISQKPSRDICQRGTSLTIQCQVDSQVTMMFWYRQQPGQSLTLIATANQGSEATYESGFVIDKFPISRPNLTFSTLTVSNMSPEDSSIYLCSVVGHLSGNTIYFGEGSWLTVV.

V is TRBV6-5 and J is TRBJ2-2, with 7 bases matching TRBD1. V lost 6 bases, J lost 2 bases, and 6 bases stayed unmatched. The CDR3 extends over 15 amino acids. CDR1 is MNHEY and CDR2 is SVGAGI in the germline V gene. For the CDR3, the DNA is TGTGCCAGCAGATCCGGGACAGAAAACACCGGGGAGCTGTTTTTT. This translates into CASRSGTENTGELFF.

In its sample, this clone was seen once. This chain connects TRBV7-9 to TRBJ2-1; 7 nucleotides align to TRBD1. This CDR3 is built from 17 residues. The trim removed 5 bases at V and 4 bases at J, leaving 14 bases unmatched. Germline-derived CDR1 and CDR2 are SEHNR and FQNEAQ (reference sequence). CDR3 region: CASSQRLRGQVYNEQFF. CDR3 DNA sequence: TGTGCCAGCAGCCAGAGGCTGAGGGGGCAGGTGTACAATGAGCAGTTCTTC.

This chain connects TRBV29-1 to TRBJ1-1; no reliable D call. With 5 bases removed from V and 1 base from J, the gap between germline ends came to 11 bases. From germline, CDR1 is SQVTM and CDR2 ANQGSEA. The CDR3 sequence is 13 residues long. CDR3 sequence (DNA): TGCAGCGTTCGAGGCCAGACGAACACTGAAGCTTTCTTT. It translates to CSVRGQTNTEAFF.

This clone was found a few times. CDR3 sequence (DNA): TGTGCCAGCAGCTTAGAAGTGATTAGCGGGGGGAACTACGAGCAGTACTTC. Translation: CASSLEVISGGNYEQYF. The chain uses TRBV7-2 and TRBJ2-7; the match to TRBD2 covers 10 bases. Unmatched junction bases numbered 9, after V lost 1 base and J lost 3 bases. The CDR3 loop spans 17 amino acids. Germline V gene data show CDR1 as SGHTA and CDR2 as FQGNSA.

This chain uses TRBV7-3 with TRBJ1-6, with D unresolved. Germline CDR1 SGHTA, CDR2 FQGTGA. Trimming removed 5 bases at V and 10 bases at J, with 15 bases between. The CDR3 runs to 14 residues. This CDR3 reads CASSPTTGNSPLHF. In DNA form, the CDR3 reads TGTGCCAGCAGCCCGACTACCGGGAACTCACCCCTCCACTTT.